These 28 T cell receptor beta chains share one sample of origin, sequenced in a study of T cell changes during pregnancy in multiple sclerosis. Data came from immunoSEQ multiplex PCR; TCRdb stores just in-frame clones and leaves some out. The table shows approximately 90,000 clones, with roughly 93% occurring only once. Sequencing used peripheral blood, obtained in the third trimester of pregnancy. The receptors were gathered from a female donor with multiple sclerosis, enrolled in a pregnancy study.

The chain has TRBV19 and TRBJ2-7; TRBD2 might be the D (5 bases). The CDR3 spans 15 residues. Germline lookup yields CDR1 LNHDA and CDR2 SQIVND (reference sequence). V dropped 0 bases and J dropped 7 bases, with 16 bases sitting between them. CDR3 loop: CASSIEGAGRYEQYF. As DNA, the CDR3 is TGTGCCAGTAGTATAGAGGGAGCAGGAAGATATGAGCAGTACTTC. Full variable domain (rest looked up from reference TRBV19 and TRBJ2-7): DGGITQSPKYLFRKEGQNVTLSCEQNLNHDAMYWYRQDPGQGLRLIYYSQIVNDFQKGDIAEGYSVSREKKESFPLTVTSAQKNPTAFYLCASSIEGAGRYEQYFGPGTRLTVT.

The V call is TRBV19, the J call TRBJ2-1, with D possibly TRBD1 on 6 matching bases. Trimming pared 5 bases from V and 0 bases from J, leaving 8 bases between. The germline V gene has CDR1 LNHDA and CDR2 SQIVND (reference sequence). The CDR3 has 14 amino acids. CDR3 region: CASSVDSSYNEQFF. For the CDR3, the DNA is TGTGCCAGTAGTGTGGACAGCTCCTACAATGAGCAGTTCTTC.

The rearrangement links TRBV19 to TRBJ2-2; 9 positions agree with TRBD1. The V gene end was trimmed by 8 bases and the J gene end by 1 base; junction bases not matched to a gene: 2. Germline CDR1 and CDR2: LNHDA and SQIVND (reference sequence). This CDR3 has 14 amino acids. The CDR3 nucleotides read TGTGCCAGTTGGGACAGGGAGAACACCGGGGAGCTGTTTTTT. This encodes CASWDRENTGELFF.

V gene TRBV6-5 combines with J gene TRBJ1-1, with no clear D. Trimming removed 0 bases from V and 5 bases from J, with 10 bases in between. Germline CDR1 reads MNHEY; CDR2 reads SVGAGI. The CDR3 contains 14 residues. Written as DNA, the CDR3 is TGTGCCAGCAGTTACTCGAACGAGGTTACTGAAGCTTTCTTT. Its translation: CASSYSNEVTEAFF.

This clone is a singleton in its sample. The chain carries TRBV5-1 and TRBJ2-1; 10 bases map to TRBD2. The CDR3 has 16 amino acids. Per the germline V gene, CDR1 is SGHRS and CDR2 is YFSETQ. V dropped 3 bases and J dropped 3; count of bases not matched to a gene: 6. CDR3 DNA: TGCGCCAGCAGCTCCGGACTAGCGGTTCTCTACAATGAGCAGTTCTTC. It codes for CASSSGLAVLYNEQFF. The entire variable domain, with the rest obtained from reference TRBV5-1 and TRBJ2-1, is as follows: KAGVTQTPRYLIKTRGQQVTLSCSPISGHRSVSWYQQTPGQGLQFLFEYFSETQRNKGNFPGRFSGRQFSNSRSEMNVSTLELGDSALYLCASSSGLAVLYNEQFFGPGTRLTVL.

The genes are TRBV7-9 and TRBJ1-1, with a weak D call TRBD1 (5 bases). This CDR3 contains 14 residues. Germline CDR1 is SEHNR and CDR2 is FQNEAQ (reference sequence). V was cut by 3 bases and J by 5 bases, with 13 bases left in between. CDR3 loop: CASSLGRGWTEAFF. Written as DNA, the CDR3 is TGTGCCAGCAGCTTGGGGCGGGGTTGGACTGAAGCTTTCTTT.

The V gene is TRBV29-1, the J gene TRBJ2-5; TRBD2 matches at 7 bases. The CDR3 runs to 14 residues. Germline V lookup: CDR1 SQVTM, CDR2 ANQGSEA. With V trimmed by 1 base and J by 1 base, 3 bases remained unmatched. The CDR3 DNA is TGCAGCGTTGAAGGACTAGCCATCCAAGAGACCCAGTACTTC. Translating gives CSVEGLAIQETQYF.

The chain joins TRBV19 to TRBJ2-1; tentatively, D is TRBD2 (5 bases). CDR1 and CDR2 (germline): LNHDA, SQIVND (reference sequence). With 10 bases removed from V and 0 bases from J, the gap between germline ends came to 13 bases. This CDR3 is 14 amino acids long. CDR3 DNA sequence: TGTGCCACGAAGGCGGGCAGCTCCTACAATGAGCAGTTCTTC. It specifies CATKAGSSYNEQFF.

This chain connects TRBV30 to TRBJ2-7, with 8 nucleotides matching TRBD2. Germline CDR1 reads GTSNPN; CDR2 reads SVGIG (reference sequence). The CDR3 has 14 residues. Trimming took 5 bases from V and 5 from J; bases not matched to a gene: 11. The CDR3 here is CAWDLAGTPHEQYF. As DNA, the CDR3 is TGTGCCTGGGATCTAGCGGGTACACCCCACGAGCAGTACTTC.

The V call is TRBV11-2, the J call TRBJ2-3; 10 bases match TRBD2. Unmatched junction bases numbered 4, after V lost 4 bases and J lost 0 bases. The CDR3 consists of 16 residues. CDR1 and CDR2 (germline): SGHAT, FQNNGV. The CDR3 DNA reads as TGTGCCAGCAGCTCGACTAGCGGGTTCAGCACAGATACGCAGTATTTT. It translates to CASSSTSGFSTDTQYF.

The rearrangement joins TRBV7-9 to TRBJ2-1, with 9 bases that match TRBD1. CDR3 length equals 15 residues. Trimming cost V 4 bases and J 12 bases; bases outside gene matches: 13. Germline CDR1 and CDR2: SEHNR and FQNEAQ (reference sequence). The CDR3 protein is CASSSPGQGGKGQFF. The DNA of the CDR3 is TGTGCCAGCAGCTCACCGGGACAGGGTGGGAAGGGGCAGTTCTTC.

This chain connects TRBV6-5 to TRBJ2-7; the D gene is possibly TRBD1 (6 bases). This CDR3 comprises 11 residues. V lost 8 bases, J lost 5 bases, and 10 bases lay in between. Germline values: CDR1 MNHEY, CDR2 SVGAGI. The CDR3 region is CASHQGNEQYF. CDR3 DNA sequence: TGTGCCAGCCACCAGGGGAACGAGCAGTACTTC.

This chain connects TRBV6-5 to TRBJ2-5; D might be TRBD2 (6 bases). This CDR3 comprises 13 residues. Germline V lookup: CDR1 MNHEY, CDR2 SVGAGI. Between the trimmed V and J ends, which lost 6 bases and 2 bases, there was a span of 10 bases. CDR3 in amino acids: CASRGLRQETQYF. CDR3 sequence (DNA): TGTGCCAGCAGAGGACTACGTCAAGAGACCCAGTACTTC.

This chain uses TRBV19 with TRBJ1-1; the D is unclear. Germline CDR1 and CDR2: LNHDA and SQIVND (reference sequence). V was trimmed by 2 bases and J by 1 base, leaving 11 bases between them. CDR3 size: 15 residues. This chain's CDR3 is CASSISGFRNTEAFF. In nucleotides, the CDR3 is TGTGCCAGTAGTATATCGGGGTTCCGGAACACTGAAGCTTTCTTT. The full variable domain, completed using reference TRBV19 and TRBJ1-1, is DGGITQSPKYLFRKEGQNVTLSCEQNLNHDAMYWYRQDPGQGLRLIYYSQIVNDFQKGDIAEGYSVSREKKESFPLTVTSAQKNPTAFYLCASSISGFRNTEAFFGQGTRLTVV.

The rearrangement links TRBV28 to TRBJ1-2, with D unclear. CDR3 length equals 13 residues. CDR1 is MDHEN, CDR2 SYDVKM, per germline. V was trimmed by 8 bases and J by 5 bases, leaving 15 bases between them. The CDR3: CASGPGYGYGYTF. The CDR3 coding sequence is TGTGCCAGCGGCCCCGGGTATGGGTATGGCTACACCTTC.

This chain joins TRBV11-2 and TRBJ2-1; a weak D match, TRBD2 (5 bases). Germline V gene lookup returns CDR1 SGHAT and CDR2 FQNNGV. CDR3 length: 13 residues. V dropped 4 bases and J dropped 8 bases, with 12 bases sitting between them. Here the CDR3 DNA reads TGTGCCAGCAGCTCTCCTAGCATACATGAGCAGTTCTTC. It is translated as CASSSPSIHEQFF. Full variable domain (rest looked up from reference TRBV11-2 and TRBJ2-1): EAGVAQSPRYKIIEKRQSVAFWCNPISGHATLYWYQQILGQGPKLLIQFQNNGVVDDSQLPKDRFSAERLKGVDSTLKIQPAKLEDSAVYLCASSSPSIHEQFFGPGTRLTVL.

The sample holds one count of this clone. V gene TRBV2 combines with J gene TRBJ2-2; D perhaps matches TRBD1 (5 bases). This CDR3 spans 13 amino acids. The V gene lost 9 bases and the J gene lost 2 bases, with 10 bases spanning the gap. Germline loops: CDR1 SNHLY, CDR2 FYNNEI. The DNA for the CDR3 is TGTGCCAGACGACAGACAAACACCGGGGAGCTGTTTTTT. Its protein product is CARRQTNTGELFF.

This clone was seen a few times. This sequence joins TRBV6-4 and TRBJ1-1; possibly TRBD1 for D (5 bases). Trimming removed 3 bases at V and 8 bases at J, with 10 bases between. Germline V lookup: CDR1 MRHNA, CDR2 SNTAGT. This CDR3 is built from 12 residues. CDR3 residues: CASSEGASEAFF. The CDR3 region has the DNA TGTGCCAGCAGTGAAGGGGCCTCCGAAGCTTTCTTT.

The chain recombines TRBV7-9 with TRBJ1-5; perhaps TRBD1 as D (5 bases). V was cut by 0 bases and J by 1 base, with 13 bases left in between. This CDR3 is built from 17 residues. Per germline, CDR1 SEHNR and CDR2 FQNEAQ (reference sequence). CDR3 residues: CASSLAGVRESNQPQHF. The DNA for the CDR3 is TGTGCCAGCAGCTTAGCGGGGGTGCGGGAAAGCAATCAGCCCCAGCATTTT.

The CDR3 DNA follows: TGTGCCAGCAGCGTAGCCGACAATGAGCAGTTCTTC. The encoded protein is CASSVADNEQFF. This chain joins TRBV9 and TRBJ2-1; D gene uncertain. Trimming shortened V by 0 bases and J by 5 bases, and 3 bases separated the two germline ends. Germline V CDR1 and CDR2: SGDLS, YYNGEE. CDR3 size: 12 residues. Complete variable domain (other parts from reference TRBV9 and TRBJ2-1): DSGVTQTPKHLITATGQRVTLRCSPRSGDLSVYWYQQSLDQGLQFLIQYYNGEERAKGNILERFSAQQFPDLHSELNLSSLELGDSALYFCASSVADNEQFFGPGTRLTVL.

CDR3 amino acids: CASSPRTSGRVQETQYF. In DNA form, the CDR3 reads TGTGCCAGCAGCCCACGGACTAGCGGGAGGGTTCAAGAGACCCAGTACTTC. V and J are TRBV13 and TRBJ2-5; 15 bases map to TRBD2. With V trimmed by 5 bases and J by 2 bases, 6 bases remained unmatched. This CDR3 comprises 17 residues. The germline V gene encodes CDR1 PRHDT and CDR2 FYEKMQ (reference sequence).

The genes are TRBV6-6 and TRBJ2-3, with 8 bases aligning to TRBD1. From germline, CDR1 is MNHNY and CDR2 SVGAGI (reference sequence). J gave up 2 bases and V 2 bases, and 6 bases lay outside the gene matches. The CDR3 sequence is 16 residues long. In DNA, the CDR3 is TGTGCCAGCAGTTACACCGGGACAGGAATCACAGATACGCAGTATTTT. Encoded protein: CASSYTGTGITDTQYF.

The chain recombines TRBV7-2 with TRBJ2-7; 13 positions agree with TRBD2. Germline CDR1 reads SGHTA; CDR2 reads FQGNSA. V dropped 5 bases and J dropped 6; count of bases not matched to a gene: 7. The CDR3 consists of 15 residues. The CDR3 loop is CASSTLAGGGSEQYF. CDR3 bases: TGTGCCAGCAGCACACTAGCGGGAGGGGGGAGCGAGCAGTACTTC. Full variable domain (missing parts from reference TRBV7-2 and TRBJ2-7): GAGVSQSPSNKVTEKGKDVELRCDPISGHTALYWYRQSLGQGLEFLIYFQGNSAPDKSGLPSDRFSAERTGGSVSTLTIQRTQQEDSAVYLCASSTLAGGGSEQYFGPGTRLTVT.

This chain uses TRBV9 with TRBJ1-4; D is uncertain. The CDR3 is 13 amino acids. V was pared by 3 bases and J by 8 bases, with 11 bases between. Germline V gene sequence: CDR1 SGDLS, CDR2 YYNGEE. DNA for the CDR3: TGTGCCAGCAGCGGGCCAAATCGAGAAAAACTGTTTTTT. Encoded protein: CASSGPNREKLFF.

The rearrangement links TRBV5-6 to TRBJ2-7; TRBD2 aligns across 14 bases. This CDR3 comprises 18 residues. The germline gives CDR1 SGHDT, CDR2 YYEEEE. Unmatched junction bases numbered 10, after V lost 1 base and J lost 4 bases. The CDR3 DNA is TGTGCCAGCAGCTTGAGGACTAGCGGGAGGCCCAAAGTTTACGAGCAGTACTTC. This gives the protein CASSLRTSGRPKVYEQYF.

This chain uses TRBV21-1 with TRBJ2-7; TRBD2, the table's D call, was not compared with the DNA. TRBV21-1 is a known pseudogene. CDR3 length equals 16 residues. The CDR3: CASSKVIPGLTYEQYF. Written as DNA, the CDR3 is TGTGCCAGCAGCAAAGTGATACCGGGACTTACCTACGAGCAGTACTTC.

CDR3: CASSPLTGGHQPQHF. The CDR3 DNA follows: TGTGCCAGTAGTCCGCTAACAGGGGGACATCAGCCCCAGCATTTT. V is TRBV19 and J is TRBJ1-5; 8 bases line up with TRBD1. Trimming at V came to 5 bases and at J to 5 bases, leaving 8 bases not matched to a gene. Germline loops: CDR1 LNHDA, CDR2 SQIVND (reference sequence). The CDR3 is 15 residues long.

This clone was seen more than once but under ten times. The CDR3 protein is CASSKGTGGYTF. The CDR3 DNA reads as TGTGCCAGCAGCAAAGGGACAGGGGGCTACACCTTC. The J gene is TRBJ1-2, the V gene TRBV21-1; the DNA was not compared with TRBD1, the D call given in the table. TRBV21-1 is reported as a pseudogene. CDR3 length equals 12 residues.